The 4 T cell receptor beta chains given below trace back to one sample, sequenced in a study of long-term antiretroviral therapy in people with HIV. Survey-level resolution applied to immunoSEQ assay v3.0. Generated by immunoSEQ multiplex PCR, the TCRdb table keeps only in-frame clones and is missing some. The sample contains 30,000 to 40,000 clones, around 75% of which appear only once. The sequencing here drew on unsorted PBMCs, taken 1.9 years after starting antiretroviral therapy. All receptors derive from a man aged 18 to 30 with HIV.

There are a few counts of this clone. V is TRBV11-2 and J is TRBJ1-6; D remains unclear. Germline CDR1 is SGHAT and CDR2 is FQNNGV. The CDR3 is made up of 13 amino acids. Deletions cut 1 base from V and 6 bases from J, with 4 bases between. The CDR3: CASSLGRNSPLHF. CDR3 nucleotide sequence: TGTGCCAGCAGCTTAGGTCGTAATTCACCCCTCCACTTT.

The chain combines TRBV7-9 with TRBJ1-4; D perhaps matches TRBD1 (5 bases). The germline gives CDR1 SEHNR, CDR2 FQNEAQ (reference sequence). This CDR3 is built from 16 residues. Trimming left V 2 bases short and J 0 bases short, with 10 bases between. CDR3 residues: CASSLFGGSTNEKLFF. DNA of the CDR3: TGTGCCAGCAGCTTATTCGGGGGGTCAACTAATGAAAAACTGTTTTTT.

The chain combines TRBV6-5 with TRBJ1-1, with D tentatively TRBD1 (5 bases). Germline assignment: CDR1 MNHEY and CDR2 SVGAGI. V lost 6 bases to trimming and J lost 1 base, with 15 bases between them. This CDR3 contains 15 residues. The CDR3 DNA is TGTGCCAGCAGATTCCAGGGACGGAGGAACACTGAAGCTTTCTTT. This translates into CASRFQGRRNTEAFF.

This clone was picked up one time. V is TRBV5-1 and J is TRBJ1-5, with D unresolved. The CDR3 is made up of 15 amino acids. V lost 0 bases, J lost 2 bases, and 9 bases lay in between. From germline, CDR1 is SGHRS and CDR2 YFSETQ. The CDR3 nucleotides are TGCGCCAGCAGCTTGGCTCCGGGTGGCAATCAGCCCCAGCATTTT. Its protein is CASSLAPGGNQPQHF.